Sequencing of this TCR beta chain was carried out in a study of control samples from healthy donors and cancer patients. J gave up 2 bases and V 3 bases, and 3 bases lay outside the gene matches. In germline, CDR1 is MNHEY, CDR2 SMNVEV (reference sequence). This CDR3 comprises 15 residues. Clones were read by immunoSEQ multiplex PCR, and TCRdb kept only the in-frame ones, dropping some. The sample holds about 92,000 clones, about four fifths seen once. This receptor was identified in an older woman in good health. Sequencing was carried out using blood. The chain combines TRBV27 with TRBJ1-5, with 8 bases identical to TRBD1. The CDR3 region has the DNA TGTGCCAGCAGTTTTGGACAGGGTCGCAATCAGCCCCAGCATTTT. This translates into CASSFGQGRNQPQHF.